The sequence of this T cell receptor (beta chain) was determined in a study of T cell responses to AZD1222 COVID-19 vaccine. Per germline, CDR1 LNHDA and CDR2 SQIVND (reference sequence). The germline V and J ends were trimmed by 7 bases and 0 bases, with 7 bases remaining between them. CDR3 length equals 13 residues. Study observations and caveats: Females made up more of the donors, who were largely white British, and clonal diversity may have come out too low. The study found Spike-specific TCR breadth and depth rose after two AZD1222 doses. Vaccine-related CD4 TCRs covered spike, predominating at 160-218 and 743-854.

Sequencing used immunoSEQ multiplex PCR; TCRdb keeps in-frame clones, though not all of them. The sample lists 120,000 or so clones, around 90% occurring once. Concerning this clone itself: The antigen remains undetermined.

The clonotype comes from an adult in good health. Specimen: peripheral blood, collected on day 0 of AZD1222 vaccination. This chain joins TRBV19 and TRBJ1-3; unclear D gene. The CDR3 nucleotides are TGTGCCAGTATGGGCGTCTCTGGAAACACCATATATTTT. Amino acids: CASMGVSGNTIYF.